This entry lists 20 T cell receptor beta chains sequenced from one sample in a study of OX40 agonist ivuxolimab in advanced cancers. Using immunoSEQ multiplex PCR, the repertoire was profiled, and TCRdb retains in-frame clones only, with some absent. Of 100,000 or so clones listed, approximately 89% were seen once; the top ten hold 0.15% to 0.2%. The sequences come from CD4+ or CD8+ T cells sorted from blood, collected in a trial of the OX40 agonist ivuxolimab. The receptors derive from an adult with an advanced solid tumor such as melanoma, head and neck, liver or kidney cancer.

The chain employs TRBV6-6 and TRBJ1-1; TRBD1 matches at 7 bases. CDR1 is MNHNY and CDR2 is SVGAGI in the germline V gene (reference sequence). V gave up 4 bases and J gave up 7 bases; unmatched junction bases: 6. The CDR3 extends over 13 amino acids. The CDR3 here is CASSSGQELEAFF. The CDR3 nucleotides read TGTGCCAGCAGTTCAGGACAGGAGCTTGAAGCTTTCTTT.

This chain links TRBV15 with TRBJ2-7, with D possibly being TRBD1 or TRBD2 (5 bases each). The CDR3 has 14 residues. The germline V gene has CDR1 LNHNV and CDR2 YYDKDF (reference sequence). The ends were cut back, 5 bases at V and 5 bases at J, with 16 bases in the middle. CDR3 amino acids: CATSLRARGDEQYF. CDR3 nucleotide sequence: TGTGCCACCAGCCTACGTGCCCGAGGGGACGAGCAGTACTTC.

The chain carries TRBV7-3 and TRBJ1-2; TRBD1 matches at 8 bases. The CDR3 consists of 13 residues. V gave up 4 bases and J gave up 6 bases; unmatched junction bases: 4. CDR1 is SGHTA and CDR2 is FQGTGA in the germline V gene. CDR3 amino acids: CASSSGTGDGYTF. CDR3 nucleotides: TGTGCCAGCAGCTCCGGGACAGGCGATGGCTACACCTTC.

This chain joins TRBV5-1 and TRBJ2-1, with TRBD2 matching 11 bases. CDR1 and CDR2 (germline): SGHRS, YFSETQ. CDR3 length equals 16 residues. The trim removed 0 bases at V and 4 bases at J, leaving 3 bases unmatched. In DNA, the CDR3 is TGCGCCAGCAGCTTGGAGGGACTAGCGGAATACAATGAGCAGTTCTTC. Protein sequence: CASSLEGLAEYNEQFF.

J is TRBJ1-1 and V is TRBV2; no clear D gene. The length of the CDR3 is 14 residues. V gave up 3 bases and J gave up 0 bases, with 8 bases separating them. Per germline, CDR1 SNHLY and CDR2 FYNNEI. The DNA of the CDR3 is TGTGCCAGCAGTGACGGGGTGTTGAACACTGAAGCTTTCTTT. Translated, it gives CASSDGVLNTEAFF.

J is TRBJ2-3 and V is TRBV28; TRBD2 agrees at 8 bases. Germline V gene data show CDR1 as MDHEN and CDR2 as SYDVKM. This CDR3 spans 17 amino acids. V lost 5 bases, J lost 2 bases, and 12 bases stayed unmatched. The CDR3 DNA sequence: TGTGCCAGCAGTAGCGGGAGCCTCGGGACCCACACAGATACGCAGTATTTT. Amino acid sequence: CASSSGSLGTHTDTQYF.

The gene calls are TRBV25-1 and TRBJ1-1; 7 nucleotides align to TRBD1. Germline V gene data show CDR1 as MGHDK and CDR2 as SYGVNS. J gave up 0 bases and V 6 bases, and 1 base lay outside the gene matches. There are 13 residues in the CDR3. The CDR3 reads CASRGQVNTEAFF. The CDR3 DNA reads as TGTGCCAGCAGAGGACAGGTGAACACTGAAGCTTTCTTT.

This rearrangement joins TRBV2 to TRBJ2-5; 15 bases agree with TRBD2. The CDR3 has 17 amino acids. The germline gives CDR1 SNHLY, CDR2 FYNNEI. With 7 bases clipped from V and 2 bases from J, the junction kept 8 bases outside the gene matches. The CDR3 DNA reads TGTGCCAGCACAGGGACTAGCGGGGGGACCCGGCAAGAGACCCAGTACTTC. The encoded protein is CASTGTSGGTRQETQYF.

CDR3 DNA: TGTGCCAGCAGTTTAAGGCGCGGCACTAACTATGGCTACACCTTC. Translation: CASSLRRGTNYGYTF. The chain couples TRBV27 to TRBJ1-2; no reliable D call. V lost 2 bases and J lost 0, with 10 bases in between. The CDR3 spans 15 residues. CDR1 is MNHEY, CDR2 SMNVEV, per germline (reference sequence).

CDR3 protein: CASRSGTSPYEQYF. The CDR3 region has the DNA TGTGCCAGCAGGAGTGGGACTTCCCCATACGAGCAGTACTTC. V and J are TRBV5-5 and TRBJ2-7, with a weak D call TRBD2 (6 bases). Per germline, CDR1 SGHKS and CDR2 YYEKEE (reference sequence). The CDR3 is 14 amino acids. V was trimmed by 5 bases and J by 4 bases, leaving 16 bases between them.

V is TRBV5-4 and J is TRBJ1-2; D remains unclear. This CDR3 has 16 residues. Trimming left V 4 bases short and J 2 bases short, with 18 bases between. Germline values: CDR1 SGHNT, CDR2 YYREEE (reference sequence). CDR3 residues: CASSPSFRLKNYGYTF. CDR3 sequence (DNA): TGTGCCAGCAGCCCCTCTTTCCGGCTAAAAAACTATGGCTACACCTTC.

V and J are TRBV5-6 and TRBJ2-5; 9 nucleotides align to TRBD2. This CDR3 is built from 15 residues. Germline V gene data show CDR1 as SGHDT and CDR2 as YYEEEE. V trimming: 0 bases; J trimming: 2 bases; junction bases outside the gene matches: 2. The CDR3 region is CASSLGLAGQETQYF. In nucleotides, the CDR3 is TGTGCCAGCAGCTTGGGGCTAGCGGGGCAAGAGACCCAGTACTTC.

This clone was detected a few times. Other DNA sequences in this sample translate to the same CDR3. The rearrangement joins TRBV30 to TRBJ1-1, with no clear D. The CDR3 is 13 amino acids. Per germline, CDR1 GTSNPN and CDR2 SVGIG (reference sequence). The germline V and J ends were trimmed by 2 bases and 0 bases, with 7 bases remaining between them. For the CDR3, the DNA is TGTGCCTGGAGTCCAGGATTGAACACTGAAGCTTTCTTT. Protein product: CAWSPGLNTEAFF.

The rearrangement joins TRBV11-2 to TRBJ2-1; D unresolved. CDR1 is SGHAT and CDR2 is FQNNGV in the germline V gene. The CDR3 extends over 12 amino acids. V was trimmed by 1 base and J by 2 bases, leaving 0 bases between them. The CDR3 loop is CASSLAYNEQFF. The CDR3, as DNA: TGTGCCAGCAGCTTAGCCTACAATGAGCAGTTCTTC.

V usage is TRBV5-4 and J usage is TRBJ2-1; 9 positions agree with TRBD2. CDR1 SGHNT and CDR2 YYREEE come from the germline V gene (reference sequence). The CDR3 loop spans 16 amino acids. V shed 3 bases, J shed 2 bases, and the junction held 6 bases outside the gene matches. Written as DNA, the CDR3 is TGTGCCAGCAGCTCATCTTTAGCGGGGGCCTACAATGAGCAGTTCTTC. Its protein is CASSSSLAGAYNEQFF. Complete variable domain (other parts from reference TRBV5-4 and TRBJ2-1): ETGVTQSPTHLIKTRGQQVTLRCSSQSGHNTVSWYQQALGQGPQFIFQYYREEENGRGNFPPRFSGLQFPNYSSELNVNALELDDSALYLCASSSSLAGAYNEQFFGPGTRLTVL.

The V gene is TRBV29-1, the J gene TRBJ2-2; TRBD2 matches at 10 bases. This CDR3 comprises 17 residues. Germline-derived CDR1 and CDR2 are SQVTM and ANQGSEA. J lost 4 bases, V lost 1 base, and 9 bases had no gene match. CDR3 protein: CSVEGASGRGVTGELFF. For the CDR3, the DNA is TGCAGCGTTGAAGGGGCTAGCGGGAGAGGGGTCACCGGGGAGCTGTTTTTT.

This sequence joins TRBV6-1 and TRBJ1-1; 8 bases are shared with TRBD1. Germline V gene sequence: CDR1 MNHNS, CDR2 SASEGT. The CDR3 extends over 13 amino acids. After removal of 5 bases from V and 4 bases from J, the junction contained 3 bases not matched to a gene. CDR3 in DNA: TGTGCCAGCAGTCTCGACAGGGGCACTGAAGCTTTCTTT. Its protein is CASSLDRGTEAFF.

This chain uses TRBV5-1 with TRBJ2-5; D is unclear. The CDR3 has 16 residues. Trimming cost V 0 bases and J 5 bases, with 17 bases left between them. The germline V gene has CDR1 SGHRS and CDR2 YFSETQ. CDR3 loop: CASSLDGGPIGETQYF. CDR3 bases: TGCGCCAGCAGCTTGGACGGTGGTCCGATAGGGGAGACCCAGTACTTC.

V and J are TRBV5-4 and TRBJ1-1, with no clear D. V was cut by 0 bases and J by 6 bases, with 15 bases left in between. This CDR3 has 15 residues. Germline V gene sequence: CDR1 SGHNT, CDR2 YYREEE (reference sequence). The CDR3 sequence is CASSLVKTPGAEAFF. The CDR3 nucleotides read TGTGCCAGCAGCTTGGTTAAGACACCTGGCGCTGAAGCTTTCTTT. The variable domain in full, with the rest retrieved from reference TRBV5-4 and TRBJ1-1, is ETGVTQSPTHLIKTRGQQVTLRCSSQSGHNTVSWYQQALGQGPQFIFQYYREEENGRGNFPPRFSGLQFPNYSSELNVNALELDDSALYLCASSLVKTPGAEAFFGQGTRLTVV.

J is TRBJ2-1 and V is TRBV7-3; TRBD2 agrees at 7 bases. The junction had 4 bases not matched to a gene; V was cut back by 0 bases and J by 8 bases. This CDR3 has 14 residues. Per the germline V gene, CDR1 is SGHTA and CDR2 is FQGTGA. CDR3 loop: CASSLTRGSHEQFF. As DNA, the CDR3 is TGTGCCAGCAGCTTAACGCGGGGGTCACATGAGCAGTTCTTC.